This T cell receptor (beta chain) was identified in a study of OX40 agonist ivuxolimab in advanced cancers. Looking at the study overall: Those treated in dose escalation had hepatocellular carcinoma, melanoma, renal cell cancer or head and neck cancer. The study's findings and limits: Antigen specificity of clonally expanded peripheral T cells was not established.

Clones were read by immunoSEQ multiplex PCR, and TCRdb kept only the in-frame ones, dropping some. The sample records 99,000 or so clones, roughly 94% being singletons. On this clone: Antigen specificity is unknown.

This TCR derives from an adult with an advanced solid tumor such as melanoma, head and neck, liver or kidney cancer. Sequenced material: CD4+ or CD8+ T cells sorted from blood, taken in a trial of the OX40 agonist ivuxolimab.

CDR3 sequence reads: CASSTRTVNEKLFF. The CDR3 region has the DNA TGTGCCAGCAGTACACGGACCGTAAATGAAAAACTGTTTTTT. The chain carries TRBV27 and TRBJ1-4; D call uncertain. Trimming pared 5 bases from V and 5 bases from J, leaving 12 bases between. Looked up from germline, CDR1 is MNHEY and CDR2 is SMNVEV (reference sequence). The CDR3 is 14 amino acids.